This paragraph covers one T cell receptor (beta chain) sequence. Its antigen is unknown. The CDR3 runs 12 residues. The germline V and J ends were trimmed by 2 bases and 7 bases, with 4 bases remaining between them. Per the germline V gene, CDR1 is SGHRS and CDR2 is YFSETQ. The entry originates in a study of STAT3 mutations in large granular lymphocyte leukemia. Findings and caveats of the study: At least one immunodominant TCR beta clonotype appeared in every T-cell large granular lymphocyte leukemia patient. After therapy, about 35% of the 18 patients switched clonotypes, all new clones STAT3 wild type. Differing intervals and regimens complicate linking therapy response to clone burden. Clonal expansion was inferred from samples taken at other timepoints.

Sequencing used immunoSEQ multiplex PCR; TCRdb keeps in-frame clones, though not all of them. Among around 39,000 clones listed, nearly 90% were seen once. The specimen sequenced was PBMCs. V is TRBV5-1 and J is TRBJ1-6; D gene uncertain. This TCR was sampled from a human donor with T large granular lymphocyte leukemia. Some clones in this sample may be carry-over from other donors' samples. CDR3 sequence reads: CASSLLNSPLHF. Here the CDR3 DNA reads TGCGCCAGCAGCTTATTGAATTCACCCCTCCACTTT.